The table lists the clone carrying this T cell receptor beta chain with a few counts. The antigen remains undetermined. This sample was taken from a study of early T cells in non-severe SARS-CoV-2 infection. On the study more broadly: Sequencing targeted bulk RNA from unsorted whole blood, leaving chains unpaired. Findings of the study overall: Using VDJdb, the matching emphasized anti-spike CD8 responses while missing private and CD4 specificities.

The library protocol tagged individual cDNA molecules with unique molecular identifiers. TCRdb reprocessed the 5' RACE reads with MiXCR, giving one entry per CDR3 protein. The sample lists approximately 68,000 distinct CDR3 sequences, roughly 9.1% seen once, with about 8.3% in the top ten. This receptor was identified in an adult who was a healthcare worker with PCR-confirmed SARS-CoV-2 infection or an uninfected control (not recorded which). This specimen was whole blood, taken at baseline.

The CDR3 region is CASSTLVRGGSPLHF. The CDR3 nucleotides are TGTGCCAGCAGCACCCTGGTGAGGGGGGGCTCACCCCTCCACTTT. V usage is TRBV6-2 or TRBV6-3 and J usage is TRBJ1-6; D is perhaps TRBD1 (6 bases). The CDR3 spans 15 residues. Per the germline V gene, CDR1 is MNHEY and CDR2 is SVGEGT. The V end was cut by 6 bases, the J end by 10 bases, with 19 bases between.